Detailed here is one TCR beta chain. As yet, its antigen is unknown. In TCRdb, the 5' RACE reads were re-called with MiXCR into one record per CDR3 protein. The repertoire holds fewer than 500,000 distinct CDR3 sequences, with roughly a quarter as singletons. The sample originates from a study of identical twins. The study's findings and limits: Surplus twin overlap in beta out-of-frame sequences was less pronounced.

In every case, the donor was a healthy Caucasian. Trimming shortened V by 3 bases and J by 5 bases, and 6 bases separated the two germline ends. Germline loops: CDR1 KGHSH, CDR2 LQKENI. The CDR3 contains 12 residues. The same sample was also studied in work on T cells expressing NK-cell markers. That work contributes: Sequencing of TCR beta repertoires drew on sorted CD3+CD56+NKG2C+, CD3+CD56+NKG2C- and CD3+CD56-NKG2C+ T cells. CD8+ T cells in more than five donors included dominant NKG2C+ clonotypes at roughly 1.0-7.0%.

This chain links TRBV18 with TRBJ2-3; possible D gene TRBD2, 6 bases. This sequence originates from a woman in her late teens or twenties in good health. Sequences were obtained from CD4+ T cells sorted from blood. In nucleotides, the CDR3 is TGTGCCAGCTCACCGGAGGGAGATACGCAGTATTTT. Amino acid sequence: CASSPEGDTQYF.